This note documents a single T cell receptor beta chain sequence. Relative to the germline gene, one junction end is altered; a read error may explain this. The sample originates from a study of sequential checkpoint blockade in melanoma. Overall study context: After both sequences, patients received maintenance nivolumab.

The treatment denotes: randomized to nivolumab then ipilimumab (arm A) or the reverse (arm B). TCRdb's table, derived via immunoSEQ multiplex PCR, lists solely in-frame clones and lacks some. Seen here are over 15,000 clones, around 80% observed once, and the top ten hold 35% to 45%. The CDR3 is 15 residues long. The germline V gene encodes CDR1 MRHNA and CDR2 SNTAGT. The chain employs TRBV6-4 and TRBJ2-2; TRBD2 is a possible D gene (5 bases). The specimen comprised CD8+ T cells sorted from blood (inferred from file names), sampled from a patient given nivolumab and ipilimumab in sequence. The clonotype was recovered from a human donor with melanoma. The CDR3 protein is CASSDSVLSTGELSF. The DNA of the CDR3 is TGTGCCAGCAGTGACTCGGTACTCTCCACCGGGGAGCTGTCTTTT.